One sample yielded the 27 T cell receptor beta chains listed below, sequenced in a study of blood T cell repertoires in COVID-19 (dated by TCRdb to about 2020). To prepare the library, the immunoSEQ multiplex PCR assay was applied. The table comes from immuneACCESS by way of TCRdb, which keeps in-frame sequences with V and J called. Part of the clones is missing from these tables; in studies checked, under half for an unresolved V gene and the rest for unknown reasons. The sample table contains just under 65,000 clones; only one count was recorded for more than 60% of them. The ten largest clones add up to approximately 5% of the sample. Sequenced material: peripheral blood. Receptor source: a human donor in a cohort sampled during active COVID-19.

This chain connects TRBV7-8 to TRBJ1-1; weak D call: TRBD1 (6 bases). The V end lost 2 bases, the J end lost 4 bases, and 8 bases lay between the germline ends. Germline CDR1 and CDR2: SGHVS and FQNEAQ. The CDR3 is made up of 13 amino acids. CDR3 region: CASSLTGPTEAFF. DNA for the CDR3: TGTGCCAGCAGCTTAACAGGGCCCACTGAAGCTTTCTTT.

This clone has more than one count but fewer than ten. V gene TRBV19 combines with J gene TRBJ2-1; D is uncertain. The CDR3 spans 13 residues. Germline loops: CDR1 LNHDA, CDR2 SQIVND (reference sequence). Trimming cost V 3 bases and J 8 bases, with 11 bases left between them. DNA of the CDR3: TGTGCCAGTAGTATTCTAGTCTCCGATGAGCAGTTCTTC. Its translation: CASSILVSDEQFF.

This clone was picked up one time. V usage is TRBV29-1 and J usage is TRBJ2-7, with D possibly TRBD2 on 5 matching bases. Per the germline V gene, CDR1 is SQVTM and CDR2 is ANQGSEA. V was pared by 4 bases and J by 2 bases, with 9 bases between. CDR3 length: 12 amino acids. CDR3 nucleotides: TGCAGCGTTGCGCCGGGGACCTACGAGCAGTACTTC. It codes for CSVAPGTYEQYF.

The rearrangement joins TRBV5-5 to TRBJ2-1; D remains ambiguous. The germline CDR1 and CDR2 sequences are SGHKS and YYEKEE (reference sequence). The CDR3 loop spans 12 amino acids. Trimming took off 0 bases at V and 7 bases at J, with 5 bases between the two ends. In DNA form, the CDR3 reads TGTGCCAGCAGCTTGGCTCGGAATGAGCAGTTCTTC. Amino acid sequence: CASSLARNEQFF.

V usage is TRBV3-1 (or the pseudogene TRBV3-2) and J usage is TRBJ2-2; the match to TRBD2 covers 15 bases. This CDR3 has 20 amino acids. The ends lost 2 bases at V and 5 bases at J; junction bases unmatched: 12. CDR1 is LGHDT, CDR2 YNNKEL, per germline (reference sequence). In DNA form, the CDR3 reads TGTGCCAGCAGCCAACCCCTCGGACTAGCGGGGGGGATTAGGACCGGGGAGCTGTTTTTT. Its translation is CASSQPLGLAGGIRTGELFF.

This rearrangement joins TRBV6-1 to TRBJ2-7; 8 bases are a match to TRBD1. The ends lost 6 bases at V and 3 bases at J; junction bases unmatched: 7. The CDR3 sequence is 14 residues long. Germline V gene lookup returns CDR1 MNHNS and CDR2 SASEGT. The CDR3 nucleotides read TGTGCCAGCAGCCCGACAGGGGCGGGCTACGAGCAGTACTTC. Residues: CASSPTGAGYEQYF.

The CDR3 sequence is CASSPSGSDQPQHF. Here the CDR3 DNA reads TGTGCCAGCTCACCGTCGGGTTCTGATCAGCCCCAGCATTTT. The J gene is TRBJ1-5, the V gene TRBV18; no clear D gene. V lost 3 bases and J 5 bases, leaving 11 bases between the germline ends. CDR1 and CDR2 from the germline V gene are KGHSH and LQKENI. The CDR3 consists of 14 residues.

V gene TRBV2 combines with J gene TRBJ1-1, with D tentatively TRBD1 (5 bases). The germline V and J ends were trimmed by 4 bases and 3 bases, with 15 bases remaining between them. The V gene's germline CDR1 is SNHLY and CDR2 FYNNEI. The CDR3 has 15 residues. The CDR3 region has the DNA TGTGCCAGCAGTGTACAGGTGAATAGGGACACTGAAGCTTTCTTT. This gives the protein CASSVQVNRDTEAFF.

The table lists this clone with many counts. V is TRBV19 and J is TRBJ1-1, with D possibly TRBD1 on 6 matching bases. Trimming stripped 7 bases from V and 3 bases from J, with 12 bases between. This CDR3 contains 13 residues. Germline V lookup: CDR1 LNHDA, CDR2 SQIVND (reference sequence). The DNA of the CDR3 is TGTGCCAGTAACCAGGACAGTTACACTGAAGCTTTCTTT. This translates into CASNQDSYTEAFF.

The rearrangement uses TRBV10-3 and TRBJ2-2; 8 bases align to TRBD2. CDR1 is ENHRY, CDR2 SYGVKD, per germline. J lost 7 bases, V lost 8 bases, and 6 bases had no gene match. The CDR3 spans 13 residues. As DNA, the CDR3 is TGTGCCATCTCCGGGGGGGCTGGCGGGGAGCTGTTTTTT. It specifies CAISGGAGGELFF.

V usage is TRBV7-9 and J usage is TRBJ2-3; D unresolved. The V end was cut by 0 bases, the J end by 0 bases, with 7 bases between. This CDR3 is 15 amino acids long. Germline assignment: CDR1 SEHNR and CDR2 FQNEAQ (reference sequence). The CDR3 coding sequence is TGTGCCAGCAGCTTAGCTTCTCCTAGCACAGATACGCAGTATTTT. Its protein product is CASSLASPSTDTQYF.

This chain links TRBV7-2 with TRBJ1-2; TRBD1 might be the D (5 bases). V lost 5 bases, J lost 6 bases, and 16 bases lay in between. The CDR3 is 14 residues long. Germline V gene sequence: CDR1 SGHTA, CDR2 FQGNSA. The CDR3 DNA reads TGTGCCAGCAGCATTAGAGGCAGGGATGATGGCTACACCTTC. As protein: CASSIRGRDDGYTF.

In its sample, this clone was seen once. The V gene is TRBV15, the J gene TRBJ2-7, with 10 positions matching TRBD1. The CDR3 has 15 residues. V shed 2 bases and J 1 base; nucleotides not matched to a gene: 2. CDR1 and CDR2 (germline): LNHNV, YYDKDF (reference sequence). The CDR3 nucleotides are TGTGCCACCAGCAGACGGACAGGGGGTTCCTACGAGCAGTACTTC. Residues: CATSRRTGGSYEQYF.

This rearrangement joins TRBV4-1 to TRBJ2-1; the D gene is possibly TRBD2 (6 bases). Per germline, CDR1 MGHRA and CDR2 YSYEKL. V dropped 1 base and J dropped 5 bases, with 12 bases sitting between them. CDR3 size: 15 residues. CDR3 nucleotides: TGCGCCAGCAGCCAAGCCGGGACTGGCCACAATGAGCAGTTCTTC. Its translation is CASSQAGTGHNEQFF.

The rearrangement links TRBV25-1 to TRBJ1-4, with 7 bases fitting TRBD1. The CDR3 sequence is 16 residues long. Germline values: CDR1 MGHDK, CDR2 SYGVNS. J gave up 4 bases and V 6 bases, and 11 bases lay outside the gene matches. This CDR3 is CASSPGQRNFNEKLFF. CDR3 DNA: TGTGCCAGCAGCCCGGGACAGCGCAACTTTAATGAAAAACTGTTTTTT.

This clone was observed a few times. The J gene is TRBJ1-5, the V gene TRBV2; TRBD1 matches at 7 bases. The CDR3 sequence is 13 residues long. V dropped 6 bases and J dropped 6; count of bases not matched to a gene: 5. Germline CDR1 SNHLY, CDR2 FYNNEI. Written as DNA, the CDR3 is TGTGCCAGCAGCGACGACAGGGCTCAGCCCCAGCATTTT. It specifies CASSDDRAQPQHF.

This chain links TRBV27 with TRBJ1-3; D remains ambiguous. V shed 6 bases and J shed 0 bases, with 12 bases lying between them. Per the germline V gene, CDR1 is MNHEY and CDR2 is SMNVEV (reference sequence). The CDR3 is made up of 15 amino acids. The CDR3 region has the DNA TGTGCCAGCAGGGAACATGGGAGCTCTGGAAACACCATATATTTT. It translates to CASREHGSSGNTIYF.

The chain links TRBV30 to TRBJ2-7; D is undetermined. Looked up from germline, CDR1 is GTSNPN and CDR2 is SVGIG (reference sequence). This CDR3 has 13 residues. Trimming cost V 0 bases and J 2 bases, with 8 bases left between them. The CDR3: CAWSVYKTYEQYF. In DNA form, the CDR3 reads TGTGCCTGGAGTGTGTACAAGACCTACGAGCAGTACTTC.

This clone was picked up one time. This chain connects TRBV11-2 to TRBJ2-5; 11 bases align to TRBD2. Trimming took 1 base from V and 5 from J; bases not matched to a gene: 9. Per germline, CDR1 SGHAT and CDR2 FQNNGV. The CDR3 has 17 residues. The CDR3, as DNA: TGTGCCAGCAGCTTAGTTGCCGCTAGCGGGGGGTGGGAGACCCAGTACTTC. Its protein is CASSLVAASGGWETQYF.

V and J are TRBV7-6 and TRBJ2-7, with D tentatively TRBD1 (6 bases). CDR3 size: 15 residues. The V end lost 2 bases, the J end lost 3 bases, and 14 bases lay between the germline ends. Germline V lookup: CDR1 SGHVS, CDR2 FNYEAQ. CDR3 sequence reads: CASSLSGQKGYEQYF. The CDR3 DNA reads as TGTGCCAGCAGCTTATCAGGACAGAAAGGCTACGAGCAGTACTTC.

Here the CDR3 reads CASSLDRGDEKLFF. The CDR3 bases are TGTGCCAGCAGCTTAGACAGGGGGGATGAAAAACTGTTTTTT. J is TRBJ1-4 and V is TRBV7-9; 8 bases line up with TRBD1. Per the germline V gene, CDR1 is SEHNR and CDR2 is FQNEAQ (reference sequence). The CDR3 consists of 14 residues. J gave up 6 bases and V 1 base, and 1 base lay outside the gene matches.

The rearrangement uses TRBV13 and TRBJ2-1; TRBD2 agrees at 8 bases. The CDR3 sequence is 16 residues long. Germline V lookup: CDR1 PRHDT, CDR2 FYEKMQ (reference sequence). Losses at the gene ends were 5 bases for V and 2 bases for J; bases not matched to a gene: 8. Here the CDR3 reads CASSPRAGGAYNEQFF. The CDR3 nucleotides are TGTGCCAGCAGCCCTCGTGCGGGGGGTGCCTACAATGAGCAGTTCTTC.

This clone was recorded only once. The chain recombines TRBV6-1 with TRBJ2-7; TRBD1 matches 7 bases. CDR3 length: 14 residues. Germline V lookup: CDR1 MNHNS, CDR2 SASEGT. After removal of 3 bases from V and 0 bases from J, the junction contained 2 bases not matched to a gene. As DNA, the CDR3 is TGTGCCAGCAGTGAGGACAGGCCCTCCTACGAGCAGTACTTC. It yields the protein CASSEDRPSYEQYF.

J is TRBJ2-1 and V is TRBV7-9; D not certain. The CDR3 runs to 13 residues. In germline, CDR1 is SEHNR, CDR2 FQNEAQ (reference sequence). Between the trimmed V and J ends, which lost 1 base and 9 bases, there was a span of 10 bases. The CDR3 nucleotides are TGTGCCAGCAGCTTAGGTAGCCCGATTGAGCAGTTCTTC. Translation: CASSLGSPIEQFF.

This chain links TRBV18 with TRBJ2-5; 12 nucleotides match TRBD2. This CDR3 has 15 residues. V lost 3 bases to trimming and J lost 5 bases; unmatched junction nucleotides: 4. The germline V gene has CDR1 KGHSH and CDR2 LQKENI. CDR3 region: CASSPLGLAGETQYF. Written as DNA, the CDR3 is TGTGCCAGCTCACCCCTCGGACTAGCGGGGGAGACCCAGTACTTC.

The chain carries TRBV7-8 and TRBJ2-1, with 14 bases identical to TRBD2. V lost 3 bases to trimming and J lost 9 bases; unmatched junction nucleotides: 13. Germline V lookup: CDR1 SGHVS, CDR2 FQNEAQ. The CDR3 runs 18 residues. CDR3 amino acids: CASSFPPAGLAGVGEQFF. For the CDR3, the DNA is TGTGCCAGCAGCTTTCCCCCGGCGGGACTAGCGGGGGTGGGTGAGCAGTTCTTC.

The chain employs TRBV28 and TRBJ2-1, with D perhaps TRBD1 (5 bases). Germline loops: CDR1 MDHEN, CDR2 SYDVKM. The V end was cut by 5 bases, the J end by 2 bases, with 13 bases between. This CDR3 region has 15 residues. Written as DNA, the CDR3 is TGTGCCAGCAGTCTACCCAGGGTCCCCTACAATGAGCAGTTCTTC. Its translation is CASSLPRVPYNEQFF.